The entry below gives a single T cell receptor (beta chain) sequence along with its context. There are a few counts of this clone. Its antigen is still unknown. Base qualities are not recorded, but no much larger clone differs from it by a single base. From each donor, a single peripheral blood sample of about 116 mL on average was drawn into heparinised tubes. Naive, central memory, regulatory and stem cell-like memory CD4+ T cells were sorted on a BD FACSAria II using a panel including CD45RO, CCR7, CD25, CD127, CD95 and CD27. A purity above 98% was achieved for all sorted populations. Right away, PBMCs were isolated by Lymphoprep density gradient centrifugation and were stained directly, with no culture step. So that batch effects would be minimized, each experiment stained and sorted samples in pairs, pairing one healthy donor with one patient. Relative to germline, V is 3 bases shorter and J is 8 bases shorter, with 11 bases between their ends. From the germline V gene, CDR1 is SGHDT and CDR2 is YYEEEE. Its CDR3 holds 12 amino acids, cysteine through phenylalanine. Of the read, only the CDR3 DNA is kept; its 36 bases are in frame from base 1.

The data originate from a study of beta chain features in type 1 diabetes (dated by TCRdb to 2017 to 2018). In the study overall: Patients and healthy donors did not differ in mean age, gender distribution, total cell number or subset yield. A total of 90 million to 130 million sorted cells were examined across all samples, and a strong correlation was observed between cell number per subset and RNA yield. Regulatory and stem cell-like memory subsets were isolated from only 8 patients and about 8 healthy donors, whereas naive and central memory subsets came from all 30 or so donors. In the study, TCRB repertoires of sorted circulating CD4+ T cell subsets from recently diagnosed type 1 diabetes patients were compared with those of matched healthy donors.

The research as a whole found: Naive, central memory and regulatory TCRB repertoires appeared to be more alike among patients than among healthy donors. Patients with type 1 diabetes made fewer insertions and deleted more nucleotides at VDJ recombination sites, implying thymic rearrangement abnormalities. PCR might favor shorter templates, but patient and control samples were amplified and corrected together, so any skew would affect both groups equally. In all four CD4+ subsets, TCRB CDR3 length was moderately but significantly shorter in type 1 diabetes patients. Only small numbers of individuals were included in the HLA sub-analyses, which left unresolved whether HLA type had any influence on TCRB rearrangement. Because cDNA was sequenced instead of genomic DNA, activated cells with high expression could be over-represented, although the groups did not differ in activation or CD3 levels.

The entire amount of isolated RNA was reverse transcribed using the High Capacity cDNA Reverse Transcription Kit, so the sequenced TCRB transcripts were expressed ones. Deep immunoSEQ sequencing was performed on naive, central memory and regulatory T cell samples, with an average of approximately 3.9 million total reads per sample. After sorted cells were lysed in RLT buffer, RNA was extracted with DNase-treated RNeasy Micro or Mini kits, with the choice depending on cell number. Each cell subset was processed on its own to prevent cross-contamination, while patient and healthy donor samples were processed together. TCRB sequences were amplified from cDNA with the immunoSEQ multiplex PCR, producing 87-bp fragments spanning the CDR3 region. The amplicons were sequenced using the Illumina HiSeq platform. Regarding the original processing steps: PCR bias was computationally corrected using synthetic template baselines, reads within Hamming distance 2 were collapsed, and singletons that could not be merged were discarded. Reads were aligned to IMGT to assign V, D and J genes, CDR3 length, and insertions or deletions at six rearrangement sites. Within each subset, clonotype counts were normalized to sorted cell number, and only after that were true diversity and Gini coefficients computed with the tcR R package. The overlap coefficient, calculated on TCRB nucleotide sequences, was used to measure repertoire sharing. Out-of-frame TCRB sequences from naive cells were analyzed as a proxy for the pre-selection repertoire. Imported from immuneACCESS, the table was reduced by TCRdb to in-frame sequences with V and J called. These copies leave out some clones; in studies compared against another copy, an unresolved V gene accounts for under half, and the cause of the remainder is not known. For V, J and clone size, that table is used; D and trimming come from the DNA. Here the sample has 250,000 to 300,000 clones; 13% to 15% occur a single time. The ten most abundant clones make up 0.017% of the sample.

The sequence was collected from a man under 40 with type 1 diabetes. This chain joins TRBV5-6 to TRBJ1-2, with no confident D gene call. Sequencing was done on a sample of naive CD4+ T cells from blood. Per the publication, the cell subset or site label means: true naive CD4+ T cells. The DNA is as follows: TGTGCCAGCAGCTCGCCGAGTAGAGGCTACACCTTC. The encoded protein is CASSSPSRGYTF.